This T cell receptor beta chain was retrieved from a study of human T cells and chemical hapten exposure. Study results and caveats: Those TCRs sitting above 1 in 1000 frequency stayed the same with DPC sensitization.

Time point defined: pre-sensitization, week 0. Treatment defined: therapeutic diphenylcyclopropenone sensitization with weekly scalp DPC. This clonotype was detected only a few times. As yet, its antigen is unknown. TCRdb fed the RACE reads into MiXCR, producing one record per CDR3 protein. Among about 380,000 distinct CDR3 sequences listed, roughly 5% were seen once. With V trimmed by 8 bases and J by 4 bases, 18 bases remained unmatched. CDR3 size: 18 residues. Germline assignment: CDR1 SGHTA and CDR2 FQGNSA. The receptor was isolated from a woman aged 50 to 65 with alopecia areata. Some clones in this sample may be carry-over from other donors' samples. This sequence joins TRBV7-2 and TRBJ2-5; 11 bases align to TRBD2. The specimen was whole blood, collected in connection with sensitization to the hapten diphenylcyclopropenone (DPC). The CDR3 region has the DNA TGTGCCAGCCCCGTTTACCTGGGGACTAGCGGAGGCGGAGAGACCCAGTACTTC. It translates to CASPVYLGTSGGGETQYF.